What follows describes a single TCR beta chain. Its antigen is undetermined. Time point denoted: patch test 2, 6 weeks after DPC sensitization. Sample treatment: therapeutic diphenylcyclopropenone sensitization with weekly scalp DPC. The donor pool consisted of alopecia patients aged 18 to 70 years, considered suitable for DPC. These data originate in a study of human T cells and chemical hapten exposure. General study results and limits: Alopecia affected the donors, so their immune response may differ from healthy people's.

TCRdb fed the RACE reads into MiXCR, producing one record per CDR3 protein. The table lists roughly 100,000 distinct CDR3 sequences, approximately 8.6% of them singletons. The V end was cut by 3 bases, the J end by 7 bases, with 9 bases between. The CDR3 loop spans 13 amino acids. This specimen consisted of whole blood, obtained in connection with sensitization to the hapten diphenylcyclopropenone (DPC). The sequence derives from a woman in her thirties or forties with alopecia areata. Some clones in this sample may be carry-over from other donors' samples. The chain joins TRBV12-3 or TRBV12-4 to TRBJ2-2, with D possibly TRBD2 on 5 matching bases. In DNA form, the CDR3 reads TGTGCCAGCAGTTTCCTAGAGGGCGGGGAGCTGTTTTTT. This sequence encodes CASSFLEGGELFF.